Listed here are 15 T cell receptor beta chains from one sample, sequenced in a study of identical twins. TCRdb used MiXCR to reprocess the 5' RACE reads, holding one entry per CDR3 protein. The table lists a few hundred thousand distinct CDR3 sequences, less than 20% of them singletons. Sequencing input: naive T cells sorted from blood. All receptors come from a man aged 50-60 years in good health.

The CDR3 DNA is TGTGCCATCAGGGGTACTAACTATGGCTACACCTTC. Its protein product is CAIRGTNYGYTF. The chain combines TRBV10-3 with TRBJ1-2; D not certain. The germline CDR1 and CDR2 sequences are ENHRY and SYGVKD. Trimming took off 6 bases at V and 0 bases at J, with 5 bases between the two ends. This CDR3 comprises 12 residues.

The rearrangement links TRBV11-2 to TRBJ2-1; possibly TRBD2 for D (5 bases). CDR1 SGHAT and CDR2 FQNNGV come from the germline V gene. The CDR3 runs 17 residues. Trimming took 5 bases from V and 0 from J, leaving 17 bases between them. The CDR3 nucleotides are TGTGCCAGCAGCCTACGGACTCGTCTAAGCTCCTACAATGAGCAGTTCTTC. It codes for CASSLRTRLSSYNEQFF.

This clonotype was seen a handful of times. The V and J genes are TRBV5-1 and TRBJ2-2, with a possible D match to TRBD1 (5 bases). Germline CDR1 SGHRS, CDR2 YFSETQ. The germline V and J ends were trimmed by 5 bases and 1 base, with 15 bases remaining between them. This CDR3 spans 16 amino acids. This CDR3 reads CASRVDAGWNTGELFF. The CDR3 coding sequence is TGCGCCAGCAGAGTGGACGCAGGGTGGAACACCGGGGAGCTGTTTTTT.

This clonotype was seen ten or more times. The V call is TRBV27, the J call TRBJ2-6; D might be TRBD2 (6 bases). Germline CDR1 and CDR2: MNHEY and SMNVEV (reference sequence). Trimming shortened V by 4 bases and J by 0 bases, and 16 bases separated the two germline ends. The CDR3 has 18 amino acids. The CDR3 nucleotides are TGTGCCAGCAGTTGGGGACTCTCGAGTCCCTCTGGGGCCAACGTCCTGACTTTC. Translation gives CASSWGLSSPSGANVLTF.

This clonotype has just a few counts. The CDR3 sequence: CSASSGRAGNEQFF. The CDR3, as DNA: TGCAGTGCTAGTAGCGGGAGAGCCGGGAATGAGCAGTTCTTC. This chain uses TRBV20-1 with TRBJ2-1; 9 bases fit TRBD2. The V segment lost 3 bases and the J segment 7 bases; nucleotides outside the gene matches: 7. Germline assignment: CDR1 DFQATT and CDR2 SNEGSKA (reference sequence). The CDR3 runs to 14 residues.

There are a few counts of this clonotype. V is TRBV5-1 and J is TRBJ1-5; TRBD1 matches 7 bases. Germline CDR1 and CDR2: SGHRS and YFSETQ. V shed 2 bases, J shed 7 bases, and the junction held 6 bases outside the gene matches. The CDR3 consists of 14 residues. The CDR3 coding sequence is TGCGCCAGCAGCTTTACAGGGGTAGAACAGCCCCAGCATTTT. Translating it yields CASSFTGVEQPQHF.

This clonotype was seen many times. The CDR3 DNA is TGTGCCAGCAGCTTTGGGACAGGGAGGGGCAATGAGCAGTTCTTC. Protein sequence: CASSFGTGRGNEQFF. The chain couples TRBV7-8 to TRBJ2-1; 9 bases line up with TRBD1. In germline, CDR1 is SGHVS, CDR2 FQNEAQ. CDR3 length equals 15 residues. With V trimmed by 3 bases and J by 6 bases, 6 bases remained unmatched.

The CDR3 DNA follows: TGTGCCAGCAGTGAAAAATTACTAGCGGAATCCTACAATGAGCAGTTCTTC. Its protein product is CASSEKLLAESYNEQFF. The chain uses TRBV2 and TRBJ2-1; 8 nucleotides agree with TRBD2. CDR3 length equals 17 residues. CDR1 and CDR2 (germline): SNHLY, FYNNEI. With V trimmed by 2 bases and J by 1 base, 7 bases remained unmatched.

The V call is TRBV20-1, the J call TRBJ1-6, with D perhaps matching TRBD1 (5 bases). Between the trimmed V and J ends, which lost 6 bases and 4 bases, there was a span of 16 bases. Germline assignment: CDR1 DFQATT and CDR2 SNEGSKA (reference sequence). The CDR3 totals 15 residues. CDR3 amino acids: CSAAPWGEYNSPLHF. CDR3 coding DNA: TGCAGTGCCGCCCCGTGGGGCGAATATAATTCACCCCTCCACTTT.

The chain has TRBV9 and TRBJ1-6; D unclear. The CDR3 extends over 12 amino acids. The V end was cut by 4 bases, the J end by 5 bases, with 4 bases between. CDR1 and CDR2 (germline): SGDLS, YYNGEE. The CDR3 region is CASSKNNSPLHF. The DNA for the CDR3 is TGTGCCAGCAGCAAGAATAATTCACCCCTCCACTTT.

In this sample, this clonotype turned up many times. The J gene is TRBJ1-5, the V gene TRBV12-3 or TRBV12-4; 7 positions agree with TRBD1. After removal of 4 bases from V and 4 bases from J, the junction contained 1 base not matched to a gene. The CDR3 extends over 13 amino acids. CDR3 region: CASSSTGNQPQHF. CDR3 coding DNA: TGTGCCAGCAGTTCGACAGGGAATCAGCCCCAGCATTTT.

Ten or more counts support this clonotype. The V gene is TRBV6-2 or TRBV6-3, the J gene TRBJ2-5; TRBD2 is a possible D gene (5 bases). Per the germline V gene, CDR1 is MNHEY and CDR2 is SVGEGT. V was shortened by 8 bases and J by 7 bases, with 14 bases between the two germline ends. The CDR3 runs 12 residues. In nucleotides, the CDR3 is TGTGCCAGCGGCTCGGGGATCCGGACCCAGTACTTC. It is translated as CASGSGIRTQYF.

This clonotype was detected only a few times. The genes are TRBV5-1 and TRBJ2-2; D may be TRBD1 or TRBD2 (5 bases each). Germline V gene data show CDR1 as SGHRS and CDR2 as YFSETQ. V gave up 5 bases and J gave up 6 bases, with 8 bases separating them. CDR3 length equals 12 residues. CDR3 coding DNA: TGCGCCAGCAGAGTGGGGGCCGGGGAGCTGTTTTTT. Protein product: CASRVGAGELFF.

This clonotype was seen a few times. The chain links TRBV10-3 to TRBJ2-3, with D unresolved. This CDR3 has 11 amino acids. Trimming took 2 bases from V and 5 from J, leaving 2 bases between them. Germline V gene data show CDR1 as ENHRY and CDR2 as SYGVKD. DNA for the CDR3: TGTGCCATCAGTGAGGGAGATACGCAGTATTTT. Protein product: CAISEGDTQYF.

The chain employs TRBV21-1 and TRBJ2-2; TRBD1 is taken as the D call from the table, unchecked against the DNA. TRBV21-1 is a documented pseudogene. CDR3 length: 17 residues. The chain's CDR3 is CASSNSERGGDTGELFF. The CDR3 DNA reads TGTGCCAGCAGCAATAGTGAACGGGGGGGCGACACCGGGGAGCTGTTTTTT.